Listed below are T cell receptor beta chains from one sample, sequenced in a study of blood T cell repertoires in COVID-19. The protocol was immunoSEQ multiplex PCR, while the TCRdb copy is restricted to in-frame clones and leaves out a portion. Among roughly 290,000 clones listed, around 90% were seen once. Specimen: peripheral blood. Every receptor here comes from a woman in her twenties or thirties with COVID-19, enrolled during active disease. The CDR3 runs from the conserved cysteine through the conserved F or W. D genes are given only for firm matches. Size tells how often a clone was seen (once, few, many) or the class of an expanded clone, and some rows leave it out.

clone_size j_call d_call v_call cdr3_nt cdr3_aa
. TRBJ1-5 . TRBV19 TGTGCCAGTAGCCTGGGCTCAGGCACGCGTCAGCCCCAGCATTTT CASSLGSGTRQPQHF
. TRBJ2-3 . TRBV27 TGTGCCAGCAGACGGGACAACCCGGGGGGTACAGATACGCAGTATTTT CASRRDNPGGTDTQYF
once TRBJ1-5 . TRBV5-6 TGTGCCAGCAGCGGGTCCCAGGGAGGGTTCGGACAGCCCCAGCATTTT CASSGSQGGFGQPQHF
. TRBJ2-2 . TRBV27 TGTGCCAGCAGTTTATTCGGTTTCACCGGGGAGCTGTTTTTT CASSLFGFTGELFF
. TRBJ1-2 . TRBV5-1 TGCGCCAGCACCCACCCGGGACATCTGGATGGCTACACCTTC CASTHPGHLDGYTF
. TRBJ2-7 TRBD2 TRBV3-1/TRBV3-2 TGTGCCAGCAGCCCGTTCGGGACTAGCGGCTACGAGCAGTACTTC CASSPFGTSGYEQYF
. TRBJ2-1 . TRBV28 TGTGCCAGCATCCCCCCCTCTGGGCCAGGGAATGAGCAGTTCTTC CASIPPSGPGNEQFF
. TRBJ2-6 . TRBV6-6 TGTGCCAGCGAGTCTGGGGCCAACGTCCTGACTTTC CASESGANVLTF
. TRBJ2-7 TRBD2 TRBV9 TGTGCCAGCAGCGTAGGACTAGCGGGAGTAAGTGAGCAGTACTTC CASSVGLAGVSEQYF
. TRBJ1-6 . TRBV3-1/TRBV3-2 TGTGCCAGCAGCCAAGGAGTGAAGCCCCTCCACTTT CASSQGVKPLHF
. TRBJ2-3 TRBD2 TRBV27 TGTGCCAGCAGTTTTATCATAGCGGGAGGGATGAGCACAGATACGCAGTATTTT CASSFIIAGGMSTDTQYF
. TRBJ2-3 TRBD2 TRBV7-3 TGTGCCAGCAGCTTGTCGGGAGGGTGGACAGATACGCAGTATTTT CASSLSGGWTDTQYF
. TRBJ1-4 TRBD1 TRBV4-1 TGCGCCAGCAGCCAAGGGTTTGACAGGGGTGAAAAACTGTTTTTT CASSQGFDRGEKLFF
. TRBJ1-1 . TRBV10-3 TGTGCCATCAGTATCCAGTGGAACACTGAAGCTTTCTTT CAISIQWNTEAFF
. TRBJ2-3 TRBD2 TRBV9 TGTGCCAGCAGCGTAGGGGCGGGAGCTCTCACAGATACGCAGTATTTT CASSVGAGALTDTQYF
. TRBJ1-5 . TRBV19 TGTGCCAGTAGTATTGGGGGGGCGTGGGAACAGCCCCAGCATTTT CASSIGGAWEQPQHF
. TRBJ2-1 TRBD2 TRBV5-1 TGCGCCAGCAGCTTGGCACCGGGACTAGACCGACGTGAGCAGTTCTTC CASSLAPGLDRREQFF
. TRBJ1-1 . TRBV11-2 TGTGCCAGCAGCTTAGCTGGGCTGAACACTGAAGCTTTCTTT CASSLAGLNTEAFF
. TRBJ2-5 TRBD1 TRBV5-6 TGTGCCAGCAGCTTGTGGCTCGGACAGGGTGGAGAGACCCAGTACTTC CASSLWLGQGGETQYF
. TRBJ2-1 TRBD2 TRBV7-3 TGTGCCAGCAGCTTATCGGCGGGAGGGCCCTACAATGAGCAGTTCTTC CASSLSAGGPYNEQFF
once TRBJ2-5 . TRBV6-2/TRBV6-3 TGTGCCAGCAGTTACTCTCAGGTACAAGAGACCCAGTACTTC CASSYSQVQETQYF
. TRBJ1-1 . TRBV2 TGTGCCAGCAGTGAACGGTCCATCACTGAAGCTTTCTTT CASSERSITEAFF
. TRBJ2-7 TRBD2 TRBV28 TGTGCCAGCAGTTTGTATCTAGCGGGAGTAGGCCGCGAGCAGTACTTC CASSLYLAGVGREQYF
. TRBJ2-2 TRBD2 TRBV18 TGTGCCAGCTCCAGGGCTAGCGGGAACACCGGGGAGCTGTTTTTT CASSRASGNTGELFF
. TRBJ2-3 TRBD2 TRBV5-5 TGTGCCAGCAGCTTGACTAGCGCCAGCACAGATACGCAGTATTTT CASSLTSASTDTQYF
. TRBJ2-7 . TRBV2 TGTGCCAGCAGTGAACCAGGGAACGGCAGCTACGAGCAGTACTTC CASSEPGNGSYEQYF
. TRBJ1-1 . TRBV3-1/TRBV3-2 TGTGCCAGCAGCCAAGCAGGCACTGAAGCTTTCTTT CASSQAGTEAFF
. TRBJ2-1 TRBD2 TRBV2 TGTGCCAGCAGTGCCGGACTAGCGGGTGAGCAGTTCTTC CASSAGLAGEQFF
once TRBJ2-3 TRBD1 TRBV5-1 TGCGCCAGCAGCAGGGACAGAGCAGATACGCAGTATTTT CASSRDRADTQYF
few TRBJ1-1 . TRBV11-1 TGTGCCAGCAGCGTCAGGGAGAACACTGAAGCTTTCTTT CASSVRENTEAFF
. TRBJ1-5 TRBD1 TRBV15 TGTGCCACCAGCGGGACAGGCGGGCAGCCCCAGCATTTT CATSGTGGQPQHF
. TRBJ1-1 . TRBV5-5 TGTGCCAGCAGCCTGAGTCCCAACACTGAAGCTTTCTTT CASSLSPNTEAFF
. TRBJ2-3 . TRBV7-2 TGTGCCAGCAGCTTAGACAGGAGCACAGATACGCAGTATTTT CASSLDRSTDTQYF
. TRBJ2-7 TRBD1 TRBV2 TGTGCCAGCGGTATGGACAGGGTCGCCTTTGAGCAGTACTTC CASGMDRVAFEQYF
once TRBJ2-3 . TRBV2 TGTGCCAGCAGTGAAGCGCTTCAGGGCACAGATACGCAGTATTTT CASSEALQGTDTQYF
. TRBJ2-7 . TRBV20-1 TGCAGTCCCAAGGCAGGCCACGAGCAGTACTTC CSPKAGHEQYF
. TRBJ1-1 . TRBV5-1 TGCGCCAGCAGCTTGGCAGGGTTAGACACTGAAGCTTTCTTT CASSLAGLDTEAFF
. TRBJ2-1 TRBD2 TRBV25-1 TGTGCCAGCAGTGATGGAGAGCGGGAGGGCTCGAGTGAGCAGTTCTTC CASSDGEREGSSEQFF
. TRBJ2-7 . TRBV5-1 TGCGCCAGCAGCCTCCGCGGGACCGAGCAGTACTTC CASSLRGTEQYF
. TRBJ2-3 . TRBV5-6 TGTGCCAGCAGCCGATGGAGGATAGATACGCAGTATTTT CASSRWRIDTQYF
. TRBJ2-1 TRBD1 TRBV7-9 TGTGCCAGCAGCCTGGGACAGGGCAACAATGAGCAGTTCTTC CASSLGQGNNEQFF
. TRBJ1-5 . TRBV12-3/TRBV12-4 TGTGCCAGCAGTTTAGGTCAGAATCAGCCCCAGCATTTT CASSLGQNQPQHF
. TRBJ1-4 . TRBV7-2 TGTGCCAGCAGCCCCCAGAGGGCAACTAATGAAAAACTGTTTTTT CASSPQRATNEKLFF
. TRBJ2-7 TRBD1 TRBV2 TGTGCCAGCAGTGAGACAAGGGGGGGGACAGGGGAGTACTTC CASSETRGGTGEYF
. TRBJ1-1 TRBD1 TRBV24-1 TGTGCCACCAGTGATACCCGGACAGGCACGAACACTGAAGCTTTCTTT CATSDTRTGTNTEAFF
. TRBJ2-1 TRBD2 TRBV9 TGTGCCAGCAGCCCTGGAGGGACTATCTACAATGAGCAGTTCTTC CASSPGGTIYNEQFF
. TRBJ2-2 TRBD1 TRBV3-1/TRBV3-2 TGTGCCAGCAGCCAAGGCGCCGGGACAGGATTTACCGGGGAGCTGTTTTTT CASSQGAGTGFTGELFF
. TRBJ2-5 . TRBV5-4 TGTGCCAGCTCCGGTAGGGGCTACGCAGAGACCCAGTACTTC CASSGRGYAETQYF
. TRBJ2-5 . TRBV27 TGTGCCAGCAGGTCGTCTGAGACCCAGTACTTC CASRSSETQYF
once TRBJ2-3 TRBD2 TRBV5-1 TGCGCCAGCAGCTTGGCCGGACTAGCGATCACAGATACGCAGTATTTT CASSLAGLAITDTQYF
. TRBJ2-1 . TRBV6-5 TGTGCCAGCAGTTCCGGGACCAGGGGGGATAATGAGCAGTTCTTC CASSSGTRGDNEQFF
once TRBJ2-1 TRBD2 TRBV5-4 TGTGCCAGCAGCCAGGGACTAGCGGGAATGTCTGAGCAGTTCTTC CASSQGLAGMSEQFF